These 10 T cell receptor beta chains were all obtained from the same sample, sequenced in a study of blood T cell repertoires in COVID-19. The repertoire was sequenced with immunoSEQ multiplex PCR; TCRdb's copy has only in-frame clones and lacks some. The sample carries 200,000 to 250,000 clones, 84% recorded once. What was sequenced was PBMCs or T cells enriched from blood (not recorded which). Every receptor here comes from a woman in her forties who had recovered from COVID-19.

In this sample, this clone turned up a few times. The V call is TRBV18, the J call TRBJ1-5, with TRBD1 matching over 7 bases. The CDR3 is 15 amino acids. Germline values: CDR1 KGHSH, CDR2 LQKENI. V lost 3 bases and J lost 6; bases outside the gene matches: 8. CDR3 residues: CASSPGQSPSQPQHF. The CDR3 nucleotides read TGTGCCAGCTCACCGGGACAGTCTCCGAGTCAGCCCCAGCATTTT. The full variable domain, its missing parts supplied by reference TRBV18 and TRBJ1-5, is NAGVMQNPRHLVRRRGQEARLRCSPMKGHSHVYWYRQLPEEGLKFMVYLQKENIIDESGMPKERFSAEFPKEGPSILRIQQVVRGDSAAYFCASSPGQSPSQPQHFGDGTRLSIL.

The rearrangement joins TRBV7-2 to TRBJ2-1; 9 bases fit TRBD1. This CDR3 is 15 amino acids long. Germline loops: CDR1 SGHTA, CDR2 FQGNSA. V lost 3 bases, J lost 8 bases, and 8 bases stayed unmatched. Here the CDR3 DNA reads TGTGCCAGCAGCTTCCGCGGGACAGGGAAGCATGAGCAGTTCTTC. Encoded protein: CASSFRGTGKHEQFF.

The chain carries TRBV3-1 (or the pseudogene TRBV3-2) and TRBJ1-1, with 8 nucleotides matching TRBD1. CDR1 is LGHDT, CDR2 YNNKEL, per germline (reference sequence). V lost 4 bases, J lost 9 bases, and 7 bases stayed unmatched. The length of the CDR3 is 13 residues. CDR3 coding DNA: TGTGCCAGCAGCCCGACAGGGGTCTGGCAAGCTTTCTTT. It encodes CASSPTGVWQAFF.

This clone was counted once. This rearrangement joins TRBV18 to TRBJ2-5, with 11 bases fitting TRBD1. The CDR3 loop spans 16 amino acids. Trimming cost V 2 bases and J 5 bases; bases outside gene matches: 7. The germline V gene has CDR1 KGHSH and CDR2 LQKENI. The CDR3 nucleotides read TGTGCCAGCTCACCAAACTACCGGGACAGGGGGGAGACCCAGTACTTC. This sequence encodes CASSPNYRDRGETQYF.

The V and J genes are TRBV11-2 and TRBJ2-7, with TRBD1 matching 9 bases. V lost 5 bases and J lost 2; bases outside the gene matches: 7. Germline values: CDR1 SGHAT, CDR2 FQNNGV. The CDR3 has 15 residues. In DNA, the CDR3 is TGTGCCAGCAGCCTAGGGGGACAGGGTACCTACGAGCAGTACGTC. This translates into CASSLGGQGTYEQYV.

The V gene is TRBV15, the J gene TRBJ2-5; 8 bases line up with TRBD1. V shed 4 bases and J 4 bases; nucleotides not matched to a gene: 8. Germline V gene data show CDR1 as LNHNV and CDR2 as YYDKDF (reference sequence). CDR3 size: 15 residues. CDR3 DNA sequence: TGTGCCACCAGCACCCGACAGGGGTCCGGAGAGACCCAGTACTTC. Protein sequence: CATSTRQGSGETQYF. Complete variable domain (other parts from reference TRBV15 and TRBJ2-5): DAMVIQNPRYQVTQFGKPVTLSCSQTLNHNVMYWYQQKSSQAPKLLFHYYDKDFNNEADTPDNFQSRRPNTSFCFLDIRSPGLGDTAMYLCATSTRQGSGETQYFGPGTRLLVL.

The V and J genes are TRBV27 and TRBJ2-1, with TRBD2 identical over 8 bases. CDR1 is MNHEY and CDR2 is SMNVEV in the germline V gene (reference sequence). V shed 6 bases and J 0 bases; nucleotides not matched to a gene: 4. This CDR3 is 15 amino acids long. The CDR3 reads CASSPGTSSYNEQFF. The CDR3 nucleotides are TGTGCCAGCAGCCCCGGGACTAGCTCCTACAATGAGCAGTTCTTC.

The CDR3 protein is CASLHLQGNTEAFF. In nucleotides, the CDR3 is TGTGCCAGCCTCCATCTACAGGGTAACACTGAAGCTTTCTTT. This sequence joins TRBV6-5 and TRBJ1-1, with D maybe TRBD1 (6 bases). Germline loops: CDR1 MNHEY, CDR2 SVGAGI. The CDR3 covers 14 residues. Trimming took off 8 bases at V and 2 bases at J, with 15 bases between the two ends.

This rearrangement joins TRBV18 to TRBJ2-4; 14 bases map to TRBD2. The germline gives CDR1 KGHSH, CDR2 LQKENI. This CDR3 spans 16 amino acids. V lost 4 bases to trimming and J lost 16 bases; unmatched junction nucleotides: 15. This chain's CDR3 is CASSQGQGTSGSLIYF. The CDR3 DNA is TGTGCCAGCTCACAGGGACAGGGGACTAGCGGGAGTTTGATCTACTTC.

The chain joins TRBV12-3 or TRBV12-4 to TRBJ2-7; D gene uncertain. Trimming took off 3 bases at V and 7 bases at J, with 10 bases between the two ends. The CDR3 contains 12 residues. This CDR3 is CASSLARLEQYF. CDR3 nucleotides: TGTGCCAGCAGTTTGGCCCGATTGGAGCAGTACTTC.